One sample yielded the 3 T cell receptor beta chains listed below, sequenced in a study of T cell responses to AZD1222 COVID-19 vaccine. Here immunoSEQ multiplex PCR was the method, and the copy in TCRdb shows in-frame clones only, minus some. The sample shows about 110,000 clones, roughly 87% of them seen only once. The sequenced sample was peripheral blood, obtained on day 0 of MenACWY control vaccination. These receptor sequences come from an adult in good health.

V is TRBV5-1 and J is TRBJ1-1; tentative D call: TRBD1 (6 bases). V dropped 4 bases and J dropped 1 base, with 14 bases sitting between them. Germline-derived CDR1 and CDR2 are SGHRS and YFSETQ. This CDR3 is built from 15 residues. CDR3 sequence: CASSPREGGNTEAFF. Written as DNA, the CDR3 is TGCGCCAGCAGCCCCCGGGAAGGGGGGAACACTGAAGCTTTCTTT.

The CDR3 loop reads CASSQAHRGGYGYTF. In nucleotides, the CDR3 is TGTGCCAGCAGCCAAGCGCACAGGGGTGGCTATGGCTACACCTTC. The rearrangement joins TRBV3-1 (or the pseudogene TRBV3-2) to TRBJ1-2, with 7 bases aligning to TRBD1. The CDR3 loop spans 15 amino acids. The V gene end was trimmed by 1 base and the J gene end by 4 bases; junction bases not matched to a gene: 6. From germline, CDR1 is LGHDT and CDR2 YNNKEL (reference sequence).

The genes are TRBV4-2 and TRBJ2-7; the match to TRBD2 covers 7 bases. J lost 3 bases, V lost 1 base, and 9 bases had no gene match. In germline, CDR1 is LGHNA, CDR2 YNFKEQ. The CDR3 runs 16 residues. CDR3 DNA sequence: TGTGCCAGCAGCCAAGGGCCCAGCGGGGCCCTCTACGAGCAGTACTTC. Encoded protein: CASSQGPSGALYEQYF.